This is a list of T cell receptor beta chains from one sample in a study of immune evolution from preneoplasia to lung adenocarcinoma. Here immunoSEQ multiplex PCR was the method, and the copy in TCRdb shows in-frame clones only, minus some. This table holds more than 4,000 clones, 77% found once. Sequenced material: FFPE adjacent normal lung tissue. The origin of the receptors is a person aged 55-80 years with lung adenocarcinoma. CDR3s include the opening cysteine and the closing phenylalanine or tryptophan. The D gene is left open where the match is weak. For some rows the clone size is stated as once, few or many, or as a class when expanded; others skip it.

NA	TRBV5-8	TRBJ1-5	NA	CASSLGGRSEPQHF	TGTGCCAGCAGCTTGGGAGGCCGGTCAGAGCCCCAGCATTTT
NA	TRBV13	TRBJ1-5	TRBD1	CASSRQGDGQPQHF	TGTGCCAGCAGTAGACAGGGGGACGGTCAGCCCCAGCATTTT
few	TRBV27	TRBJ1-5	NA	CASSTQGGQPQHF	TGTGCCAGCAGTACACAGGGCGGTCAGCCCCAGCATTTT
NA	TRBV4-2	TRBJ2-3	NA	CASSQGLVGDTQYF	TGTGCCAGCAGCCAGGGGTTAGTTGGAGATACGCAGTATTTT
few	TRBV30	TRBJ1-1	NA	CAWSGDGTEAFF	TGTGCCTGGAGTGGGGACGGCACTGAAGCTTTCTTT
NA	TRBV18	TRBJ1-1	TRBD1	CASSLGTVNTEAFF	TGTGCCAGCTCACTAGGGACAGTGAACACTGAAGCTTTCTTT
NA	TRBV11-3	TRBJ2-2	TRBD2	CASSLTPGGAGELFF	TGTGCCAGCAGCTTGACCCCGGGAGGGGCCGGGGAGCTGTTTTTT
once	TRBV4-1	TRBJ1-2	TRBD1	CASSRGQGIFYGYTF	TGCGCCAGCAGCCGGGGACAGGGTATATTCTATGGCTACACCTTC
NA	TRBV27	TRBJ2-6	NA	CASSFGTLRPGANVLTF	TGTGCCAGCAGTTTTGGGACCCTGAGGCCTGGGGCCAACGTCCTGACTTTC
NA	TRBV7-7	TRBJ2-7	NA	CASSPTIGGEQYF	TGTGCTAGCAGCCCGACGATCGGTGGCGAGCAGTACTTC
few	TRBV7-9	TRBJ2-2	TRBD1	CASSLARDRTNTGELFF	TGTGCCAGCAGCTTAGCTCGGGACAGGACCAACACCGGGGAGCTGTTTTTT
NA	TRBV30	TRBJ1-4	NA	CAWSGRINEKLFF	TGTGCCTGGAGTGGCAGGATTAATGAAAAACTGTTTTTT
NA	TRBV27	TRBJ1-3	NA	CASSLSFSSGNTIYF	TGTGCCAGCAGTTTATCGTTCAGCTCTGGAAACACCATATATTTT
once	TRBV30	TRBJ1-1	TRBD1	CAWSGTGWTEAFF	TGTGCCTGGAGTGGGACAGGGTGGACTGAAGCTTTCTTT
NA	TRBV27	TRBJ2-7	NA	CASSSVRWLQDEQYF	TGTGCCAGCAGTTCAGTTCGTTGGCTCCAGGACGAGCAGTACTTC
NA	TRBV4-1	TRBJ1-1	NA	CASSQVARTRATEAFF	TGCGCCAGCAGCCAAGTGGCCCGGACAAGAGCCACTGAAGCTTTCTTT
NA	TRBV7-9	TRBJ1-5	NA	CASSLSGGRDQPQHF	TGTGCCAGCAGCTTAAGTGGGGGAAGAGATCAGCCCCAGCATTTT
NA	TRBV12-2	TRBJ2-7	NA	CARPSPCEQYF	TGTGCAAGGCCGTCGCCCTGCGAGCAGTACTTC
NA	TRBV6-5	TRBJ1-2	NA	CASSYRQSFEYTF	TGTGCCAGCAGTTACCGACAGAGTTTTGAATACACCTTC
NA	TRBV29-1	TRBJ2-3	TRBD2	CSVEETVAGKAGTQYF	TGCAGCGTTGAAGAGACGGTAGCGGGAAAGGCGGGTACGCAGTATTTT
NA	TRBV7-3	TRBJ1-2	NA	CASSLTGGEGGYTF	TGTGCCAGCAGCTTAACAGGGGGGGAAGGTGGCTACACCTTC
once	TRBV29-1	TRBJ1-2	NA	CSVARGNDYGYTF	TGCAGCGTTGCAAGAGGGAACGACTATGGCTACACCTTC
NA	TRBV7-6	TRBJ2-7	NA	CASSLIGGGYEQYF	TGTGCCAGCAGCTTAATTGGTGGGGGTTACGAGCAGTACTTC
NA	TRBV6-5	TRBJ1-2	NA	CASSYWAVGGNYGYTF	TGTGCCAGCAGTTACTGGGCCGTGGGGGGCAACTATGGCTACACCTTC
NA	TRBV7-9	TRBJ2-2	NA	CASSRGSGGELFF	TGTGCCAGCAGCAGGGGAAGTGGCGGGGAGCTGTTTTTT
NA	TRBV28	TRBJ2-3	NA	CASSLPPTDTQYF	TGTGCCAGCAGTTTACCTCCGACAGATACGCAGTATTTT
NA	TRBV28	TRBJ2-7	NA	CASSPQGLLAYEQYF	TGTGCCAGCAGTCCTCAGGGCCTTCTTGCCTACGAGCAGTACTTC
NA	TRBV5-5	TRBJ1-2	NA	CASRGTPPPHGYTF	TGTGCCAGCAGGGGGACACCGCCTCCCCATGGCTACACCTTC
NA	TRBV6-5	TRBJ1-5	TRBD1	CASSPRGRNQPQHF	TGTGCCAGCAGTCCCAGGGGGCGGAATCAGCCCCAGCATTTT
few	TRBV25-1	TRBJ1-3	TRBD1	CASSQTGGGNTIYF	TGTGCCAGCAGTCAAACAGGGGGCGGAAACACCATATATTTT
NA	TRBV5-6	TRBJ2-5	TRBD1	CASTSNRGRETQYF	TGTGCCAGCACGTCAAACAGGGGAAGGGAGACCCAGTACTTC
large	TRBV5-6	TRBJ2-1	NA	CASSFGSGNSYNEQFF	TGTGCCAGCAGCTTTGGGTCAGGGAATTCCTACAATGAGCAGTTCTTC
NA	TRBV7-2	TRBJ1-1	NA	CASSQIVGTEAFF	TGTGCCAGCTCACAAATCGTGGGGACTGAAGCTTTCTTT
NA	TRBV7-9	TRBJ2-7	NA	CASSHGDANYEQYF	TGTGCCAGCAGCCACGGGGACGCCAACTACGAGCAGTACTTC
few	TRBV23-1	TRBJ2-1	NA	CASSPHWDEQFF	TGCGCCAGCAGTCCACATTGGGATGAGCAGTTCTTC
NA	TRBV29-1	TRBJ2-5	NA	CSTGQIQETQYF	TGCAGCACTGGACAGATTCAGGAGACCCAGTACTTC
NA	TRBV4-2	TRBJ2-5	TRBD2	CASSLIAGSQETQYF	TGTGCCAGCAGCCTTATAGCGGGGTCGCAAGAGACCCAGTACTTC
NA	TRBV29-1	TRBJ2-6	NA	CSATPLGANVLTF	TGCAGCGCCACGCCTTTGGGGGCCAACGTCCTGACTTTC